This T cell receptor (beta chain) appears in the sequencing data of a study of OX40 agonist ivuxolimab in advanced cancers. Sequenced by immunoSEQ multiplex PCR; TCRdb stores in-frame clones only, minus some. The sample has 65,000 to 95,000 clones; around 91% are singletons. There are 13 residues in the CDR3. Trimming removed 4 bases at V and 0 bases at J, with 7 bases between. From germline, CDR1 is SGHRS and CDR2 YFSETQ. V usage is TRBV5-1 and J usage is TRBJ1-2; unclear D gene. The material sequenced was CD4+ or CD8+ T cells sorted from blood, taken in a trial of the OX40 agonist ivuxolimab. This TCR came from an adult with an advanced solid tumor such as melanoma, head and neck, liver or kidney cancer. The DNA for the CDR3 is TGCGCCAGCAGCCCTGGTACTAACTATGGCTACACCTTC. It encodes CASSPGTNYGYTF.